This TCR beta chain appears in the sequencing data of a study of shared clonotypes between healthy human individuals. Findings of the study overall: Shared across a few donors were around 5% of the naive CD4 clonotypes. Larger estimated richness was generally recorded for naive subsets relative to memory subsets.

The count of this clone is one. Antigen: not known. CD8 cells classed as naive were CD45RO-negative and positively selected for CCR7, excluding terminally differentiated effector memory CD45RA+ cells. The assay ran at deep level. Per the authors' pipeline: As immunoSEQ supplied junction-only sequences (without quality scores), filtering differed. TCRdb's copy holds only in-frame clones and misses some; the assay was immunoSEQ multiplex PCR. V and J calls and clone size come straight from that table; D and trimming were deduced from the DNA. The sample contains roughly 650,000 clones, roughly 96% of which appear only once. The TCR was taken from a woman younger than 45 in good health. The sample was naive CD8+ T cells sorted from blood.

The DNA for the CDR3 is TGTGCCAGCAGTTTCCAGGGGAGGAATGAGCAGTTCTTC. Translated: CASSFQGRNEQFF. This rearrangement joins TRBV27 to TRBJ2-1; D may be TRBD1 or TRBD2 (6 bases each). Looked up from germline, CDR1 is MNHEY and CDR2 is SMNVEV (reference sequence). V was clipped by 3 bases and J by 7 bases, with 10 bases between them. This CDR3 is built from 13 residues.